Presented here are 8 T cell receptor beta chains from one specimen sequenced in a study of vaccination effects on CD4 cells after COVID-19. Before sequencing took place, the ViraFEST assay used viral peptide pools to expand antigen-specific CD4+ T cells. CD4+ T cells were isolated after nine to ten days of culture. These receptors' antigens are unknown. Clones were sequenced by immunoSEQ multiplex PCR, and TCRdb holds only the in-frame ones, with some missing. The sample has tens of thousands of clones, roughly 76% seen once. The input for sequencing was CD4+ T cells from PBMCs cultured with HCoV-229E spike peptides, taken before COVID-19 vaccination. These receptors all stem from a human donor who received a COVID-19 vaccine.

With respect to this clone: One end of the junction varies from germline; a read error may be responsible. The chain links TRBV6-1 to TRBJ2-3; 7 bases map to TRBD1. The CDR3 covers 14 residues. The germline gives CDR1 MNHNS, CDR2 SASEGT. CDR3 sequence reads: CASNEGQARVTQYF. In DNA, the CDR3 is TGTGCCAGCAATGAAGGACAGGCTAGGGTTACGCAGTATTTT.

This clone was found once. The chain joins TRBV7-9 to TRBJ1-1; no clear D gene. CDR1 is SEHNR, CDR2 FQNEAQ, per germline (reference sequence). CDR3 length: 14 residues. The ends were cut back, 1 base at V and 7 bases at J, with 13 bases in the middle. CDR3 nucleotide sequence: TGTGCCAGCAGCTTAGGCGGGGTTGGGTATGAAGCTTTCTTT. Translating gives CASSLGGVGYEAFF.

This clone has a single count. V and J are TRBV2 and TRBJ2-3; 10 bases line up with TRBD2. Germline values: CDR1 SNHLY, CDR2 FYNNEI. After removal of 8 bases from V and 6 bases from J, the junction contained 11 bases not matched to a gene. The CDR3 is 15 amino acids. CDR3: CASGPSQRGGDTQYF. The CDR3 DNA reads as TGTGCCAGCGGGCCGAGCCAGCGGGGGGGGGATACGCAGTATTTT.

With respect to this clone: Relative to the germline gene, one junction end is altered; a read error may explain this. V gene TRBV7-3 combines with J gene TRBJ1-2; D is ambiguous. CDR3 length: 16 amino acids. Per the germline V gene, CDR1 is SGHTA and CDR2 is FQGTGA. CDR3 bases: TGTGCCAGCAGCTTAAGGCCCGGGAACGGCAACTCTGGCTACACCTTC. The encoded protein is CASSLRPGNGNSGYTF.

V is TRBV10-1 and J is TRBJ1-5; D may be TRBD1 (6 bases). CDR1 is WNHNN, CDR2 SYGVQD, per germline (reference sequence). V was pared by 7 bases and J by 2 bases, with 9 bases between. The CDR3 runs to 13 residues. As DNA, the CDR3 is TGCGCCAGCAAGGGGGGTTGCAATCAGCCCCAGCATTTT. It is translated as CASKGGCNQPQHF.

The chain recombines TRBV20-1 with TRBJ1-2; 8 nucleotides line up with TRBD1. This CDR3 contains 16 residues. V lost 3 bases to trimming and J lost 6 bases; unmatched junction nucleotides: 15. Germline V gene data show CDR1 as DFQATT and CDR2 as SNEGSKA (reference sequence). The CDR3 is CSASLAGGLGGDGYTF. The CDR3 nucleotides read TGCAGTGCTAGTCTAGCAGGGGGCCTGGGAGGCGATGGCTACACCTTC.

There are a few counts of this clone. The CDR3 nucleotides read TGTGCCAGCAGCGTAGGAGGCCGCGGCGACACCGGGGAGCTGTTTTTT. Amino acid sequence: CASSVGGRGDTGELFF. The chain joins TRBV9 to TRBJ2-2; no clear D. The V gene lost 0 bases and the J gene lost 3 bases, with 12 bases spanning the gap. This CDR3 has 16 residues. Germline loops: CDR1 SGDLS, CDR2 YYNGEE.

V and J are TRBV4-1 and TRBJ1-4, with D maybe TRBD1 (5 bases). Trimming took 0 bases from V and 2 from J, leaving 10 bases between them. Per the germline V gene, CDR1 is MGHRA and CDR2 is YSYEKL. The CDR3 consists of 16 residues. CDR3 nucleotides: TGCGCCAGCAGCCAAGAAGGGGAGTGGACTAATGAAAAACTGTTTTTT. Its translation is CASSQEGEWTNEKLFF.